Shown below are 4 T cell receptor beta chains from a single sample sequenced in a study of T cells in Graves' hyperthyroidism and ophthalmopathy. Amplified TCR beta CDR3 regions came from RNA transcripts. The HTBI primer set was used in a first-round RT-PCR of the TCR CDR3. TCRdb reanalysed the multiplex PCR reads using MiXCR and keeps one entry per CDR3 protein. Of some 400,000 distinct CDR3 sequences listed, approximately 12% were seen once; the top ten hold under 25%. Material: blood. The receptors were sampled from a man aged 25-45 years with Graves' hyperthyroidism that later progressed to Graves' ophthalmopathy.

Only a few counts were recorded for this clonotype. This chain connects TRBV19 to TRBJ2-7, with D perhaps matching TRBD1 (5 bases). The CDR3 loop spans 13 amino acids. V lost 4 bases, J lost 4 bases, and 11 bases lay in between. Per the germline V gene, CDR1 is LNHDA and CDR2 is SQIVND (reference sequence). The chain's CDR3 is CASSTQGWYEQYF. The CDR3 DNA reads TGTGCCAGTAGTACCCAGGGTTGGTACGAGCAGTACTTC.

The sample holds many counts of this clonotype. V and J are TRBV20-1 and TRBJ2-7, with 7 bases aligning to TRBD1. The CDR3 is made up of 14 amino acids. After removal of 0 bases from V and 2 bases from J, the junction contained 4 bases not matched to a gene. Germline assignment: CDR1 DFQATT and CDR2 SNEGSKA (reference sequence). The CDR3 is CSARDPGQTYEQYF. The CDR3 DNA is TGCAGTGCTAGAGATCCGGGACAGACCTACGAGCAGTACTTC.

V and J are TRBV4-1 and TRBJ2-3; D unclear. Per the germline V gene, CDR1 is MGHRA and CDR2 is YSYEKL. The CDR3 is made up of 16 amino acids. The V end was cut by 1 base, the J end by 3 bases, with 14 bases between. The CDR3 protein is CASSQALVSRTDTQYF. The CDR3 DNA is TGCGCCAGCAGCCAAGCATTGGTGAGTCGGACAGATACGCAGTATTTT.

The sample holds many counts of this clonotype. The rearrangement uses TRBV11-2 and TRBJ2-4, with 7 bases lining up with TRBD2. Looked up from germline, CDR1 is SGHAT and CDR2 is FQNNGV. The CDR3 spans 14 residues. V gave up 2 bases and J gave up 8 bases; unmatched junction bases: 6. The CDR3 DNA sequence: TGTGCCAGCAGCTTACCCCCAGGGAGGGACATTCAGTACTTC. It specifies CASSLPPGRDIQYF.